This TCR beta chain was documented in a study of T-cell reconstitution after alpha-beta-depleted transplantation in children. General study results and limits: T-cell counts and diversity at one year following transplant were attributed mainly to newly produced T cells.

Unique molecular identifiers tagged the TCRbeta library. TCRdb redid the calling of the PCR reads with MiXCR, one entry per CDR3 protein. The sample lists some 600,000 distinct CDR3 sequences; around 13% were seen once. A note on this clonotype: No antigen is known for it.

V shed 5 bases and J 7 bases; nucleotides not matched to a gene: 13. CDR3 length: 15 residues. Germline lookup yields CDR1 MDHEN and CDR2 SYDVKM. This clonotype was sampled from a male patient under 18 who had a stem cell transplant for acute myeloid leukemia, so the T cells may come from the graft donor. The input for sequencing was PBMCs, mostly from graft donor cells, taken 360 days after TCRalphabeta/CD19-depleted stem cell transplant. This chain links TRBV28 with TRBJ1-1; 7 nucleotides match TRBD1. The CDR3 coding sequence is TGTGCCAGCAGTCGCTCCTTTAACAGGGGAAATGAAGCTTTCTTT. This sequence encodes CASSRSFNRGNEAFF.